This entry lists 7 T cell receptor beta chains sequenced from one sample in a study of blood T cell repertoires in COVID-19. Some clones are missing from TCRdb's copy, which holds only in-frame ones; the method was immunoSEQ multiplex PCR. The profile shows tens of thousands of clones, roughly 90% of them singletons. Sequenced sample: peripheral blood. The receptors stem from a man aged 50-60 years with acute or convalescent COVID-19.

This sequence joins TRBV28 and TRBJ2-1; D remains unclear. Germline loops: CDR1 MDHEN, CDR2 SYDVKM. Deletions cut 7 bases from V and 4 bases from J, with 20 bases between. The CDR3 covers 16 residues. CDR3 region: CASTDPQNRPYNEQFF. The CDR3 DNA reads TGTGCCAGCACCGACCCACAGAATCGCCCTTACAATGAGCAGTTCTTC.

The DNA of the CDR3 is TGTGCCAGCAGCCCCCCCGGGACAGAGTACGAGCAGTACGTC. Amino acid sequence: CASSPPGTEYEQYV. This chain connects TRBV7-9 to TRBJ2-7; TRBD1 matches 7 bases. The CDR3 runs to 14 residues. V lost 5 bases, J lost 4 bases, and 8 bases stayed unmatched. Germline lookup yields CDR1 SEHNR and CDR2 FQNEAQ (reference sequence).

J is TRBJ1-2 and V is TRBV5-6; 9 bases map to TRBD1. V shed 2 bases, J shed 3 bases, and the junction held 5 bases outside the gene matches. This CDR3 has 15 residues. Germline V lookup: CDR1 SGHDT, CDR2 YYEEEE. CDR3 sequence (DNA): TGTGCCAGCAGCTTAGGGACAGGGACTTACTATGGCTACACCTTC. Encoded protein: CASSLGTGTYYGYTF. Complete variable domain (other parts from reference TRBV5-6 and TRBJ1-2): DAGVTQSPTHLIKTRGQQVTLRCSPKSGHDTVSWYQQALGQGPQFIFQYYEEEERQRGNFPDRFSGHQFPNYSSELNVNALLLGDSALYLCASSLGTGTYYGYTFGSGTRLTVV.

The rearrangement links TRBV7-9 to TRBJ2-2; 11 nucleotides agree with TRBD2. CDR1 and CDR2 from the germline V gene are SEHNR and FQNEAQ (reference sequence). The J segment lost 4 bases and the V segment lost 7 bases, leaving 5 bases of the junction unmatched. The CDR3 loop spans 15 amino acids. CDR3 region: CASTATSGTTGELFF. The CDR3 coding sequence is TGTGCCAGCACCGCGACTAGCGGGACCACCGGGGAGCTGTTTTTT. The whole variable domain, filled in from reference TRBV7-9 and TRBJ2-2, reads DTGVSQNPRHKITKRGQNVTFRCDPISEHNRLYWYRQTLGQGPEFLTYFQNEAQLEKSRLLSDRFSAERPKGSFSTLEIQRTEQGDSAMYLCASTATSGTTGELFFGEGSRLTVL.

The chain combines TRBV7-3 with TRBJ2-2, with D perhaps TRBD2 (5 bases). Germline V gene sequence: CDR1 SGHTA, CDR2 FQGTGA. The CDR3 length is 13 residues. Trimming cost V 2 bases and J 9 bases, with 10 bases left between them. The CDR3 DNA is TGTGCCAGCAGCTTAGTAGGGAGCCGGGAGCTGTTTTTT. Its protein product is CASSLVGSRELFF.

V and J are TRBV27 and TRBJ1-1; TRBD1 is a possible D gene (5 bases). Germline-derived CDR1 and CDR2 are MNHEY and SMNVEV (reference sequence). The CDR3 runs to 14 residues. With 5 bases removed from V and 4 bases from J, the gap between germline ends came to 14 bases. The DNA of the CDR3 is TGTGCCAGCAGTCCGGGACGGAGGGGCACTGAAGCTTTCTTT. This sequence encodes CASSPGRRGTEAFF.

The chain couples TRBV3-1 (or the pseudogene TRBV3-2) to TRBJ2-3; D not certain. CDR1 and CDR2 (germline): LGHDT, YNNKEL (reference sequence). V was shortened by 3 bases and J by 3 bases, with 4 bases between the two germline ends. The CDR3 contains 12 residues. As DNA, the CDR3 is TGTGCCAGCAGCCACTTAACAGATACGCAGTATTTT. Protein sequence: CASSHLTDTQYF.